The 5 T cell receptor beta chains below come from one sample, sequenced in a study of cytomegalovirus exposure and HLA in healthy donors. The PCR contained 60 Vbeta and 13 Jbeta primers. Produced via immunoSEQ multiplex PCR; TCRdb's table is partial and in-frame only. The data show about 200,000 clones, with approximately 70% seen just once and around 2.6% held by the top ten. The source material was PBMCs. These receptors were obtained from a middle-aged man in good health and CMV-seropositive.

V and J are TRBV11-3 and TRBJ2-2, with a tentative D call TRBD2 (7 bases). Trimming left V 5 bases short and J 6 bases short, with 16 bases between. The V gene's germline CDR1 is SGHNT and CDR2 YENEEA. CDR3 length equals 15 residues. The CDR3 region is CASSPPGRGAGELFF. CDR3 DNA: TGTGCCAGCAGCCCACCGGGGAGGGGGGCCGGGGAGCTGTTTTTT. Based on the CDR3 plus reference TRBV11-3 and TRBJ2-2, the full variable domain is EAGVVQSPRYKIIEKKQPVAFWCNPISGHNTLYWYLQNLGQGPELLIRYENEEAVDDSQLPKDRFSAERLKGVDSTLKIQPAELGDSAVYLCASSPPGRGAGELFFGEGSRLTVL.

The chain couples TRBV2 to TRBJ2-7; a possible D gene is TRBD1 (5 bases). Germline-derived CDR1 and CDR2 are SNHLY and FYNNEI. The ends were cut back, 6 bases at V and 3 bases at J, with 15 bases in the middle. This CDR3 is built from 14 residues. DNA for the CDR3: TGTGCCAGCAGCTCACAAGACAGTAGCTACGAGCAGTACTTC. Amino acid sequence: CASSSQDSSYEQYF.

There are a few counts of this clone. V and J are TRBV19 and TRBJ1-1; weak D call: TRBD1 (6 bases). Between the trimmed V and J ends, which lost 0 bases and 12 bases, there was a span of 14 bases. The CDR3 covers 13 residues. Germline values: CDR1 LNHDA, CDR2 SQIVND (reference sequence). The DNA of the CDR3 is TGTGCCAGTAGTATAGATTGGACAGATACAACTTTCTTT. Its protein product is CASSIDWTDTTFF.

The gene calls are TRBV15 and TRBJ1-1; 7 bases are shared with TRBD1. V gave up 4 bases and J gave up 4 bases; unmatched junction bases: 12. The germline gives CDR1 LNHNV, CDR2 YYDKDF (reference sequence). The CDR3 is 16 amino acids. This CDR3 reads CATSTRRTGRSTEAFF. CDR3 DNA sequence: TGTGCCACCAGCACGCGGAGGACAGGCCGTAGCACTGAAGCTTTCTTT.

The chain employs TRBV5-4 and TRBJ2-3, with 9 bases lining up with TRBD1. V dropped 4 bases and J dropped 0; count of bases not matched to a gene: 6. This CDR3 comprises 16 residues. The germline CDR1 and CDR2 sequences are SGHNT and YYREEE (reference sequence). In DNA form, the CDR3 reads TGTGCCAGCAGCCGGCTGGACAGGGGTAGCACAGATACGCAGTATTTT. This encodes CASSRLDRGSTDTQYF.